The 3 T cell receptor beta chains reported below all come from one sample, sequenced in a study of blood T cell repertoires in COVID-19. Profiling relied on immunoSEQ multiplex PCR, and the TCRdb table lists in-frame clones only, not all of them. The sample shows 400,000 or so clones, less than 95% of them seen only once. The material sequenced was PBMCs or T cells enriched from blood (not recorded which). These receptors were taken from a man between 18 and 35 years old who had recovered from COVID-19.

The CDR3 loop is CASSQAGLAGGLAHNEQFF. The DNA for the CDR3 is TGTGCCAGCAGCCAAGCGGGACTAGCGGGAGGTCTCGCCCACAATGAGCAGTTCTTC. This rearrangement joins TRBV4-2 to TRBJ2-1, with TRBD2 matching over 15 bases. In germline, CDR1 is LGHNA, CDR2 YNFKEQ. The CDR3 extends over 19 amino acids. V lost 1 base, J lost 5 bases, and 9 bases stayed unmatched.

This chain uses TRBV10-1 with TRBJ2-1; 10 bases fit TRBD2. Germline V gene sequence: CDR1 WNHNN, CDR2 SYGVQD (reference sequence). The CDR3 is made up of 14 amino acids. The V gene end was trimmed by 4 bases and the J gene end by 6 bases; junction bases not matched to a gene: 3. This CDR3 is CASSAASGSNEQFF. The CDR3 DNA sequence: TGCGCCAGCAGTGCGGCTAGCGGGAGCAATGAGCAGTTCTTC.

The count of this clone is one. The chain is built from TRBV6-6 and TRBJ2-3, with 8 bases matching TRBD2. The V segment lost 6 bases and the J segment 2 bases; nucleotides outside the gene matches: 19. This CDR3 has 19 residues. From germline, CDR1 is MNHNY and CDR2 SVGAGI (reference sequence). The CDR3 protein is CASSSYGGGRTSPTDTQYF. DNA of the CDR3: TGTGCCAGCAGCTCCTATGGGGGTGGCAGGACTAGCCCCACAGATACGCAGTATTTT.